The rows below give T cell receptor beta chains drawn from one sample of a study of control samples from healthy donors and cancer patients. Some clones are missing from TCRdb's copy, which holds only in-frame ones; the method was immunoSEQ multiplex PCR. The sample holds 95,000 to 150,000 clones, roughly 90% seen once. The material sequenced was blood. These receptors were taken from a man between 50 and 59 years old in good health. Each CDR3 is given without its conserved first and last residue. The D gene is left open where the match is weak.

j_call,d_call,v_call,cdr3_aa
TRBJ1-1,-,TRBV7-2,ASSPSTETEAF
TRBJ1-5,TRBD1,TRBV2,ASSDRQGFQPQH
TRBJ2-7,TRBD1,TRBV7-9,ASSSPGQRYKQY
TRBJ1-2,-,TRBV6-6,ASSYAGNYGYT
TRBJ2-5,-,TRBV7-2,ASSLDRWQETQY
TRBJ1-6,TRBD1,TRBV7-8,ASSSLNRGPNSPLH
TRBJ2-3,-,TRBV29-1,SFSRADTQY
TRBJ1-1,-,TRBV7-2,ASSWWNTEAF
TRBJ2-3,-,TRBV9,ASSVFGGGDTQY
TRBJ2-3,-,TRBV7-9,ASSLEVRPGFTDTQY
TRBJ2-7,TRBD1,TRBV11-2,ASSLLGAGTGAYEQY
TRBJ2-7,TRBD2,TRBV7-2,ASRPIAGAIGEQY
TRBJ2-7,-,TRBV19,ASTARTSSYEQY
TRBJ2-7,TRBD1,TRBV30,AWSQGQGFFEQY
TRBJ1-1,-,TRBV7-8,ASTSFRGLNTEAF
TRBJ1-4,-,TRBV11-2,ASSPLAGNLEKLF
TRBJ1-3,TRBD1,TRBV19,ASSQDRPFSGNTIY
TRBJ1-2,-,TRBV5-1,ASSLGQGNYGYT
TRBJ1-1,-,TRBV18,ASSPQGTEAF
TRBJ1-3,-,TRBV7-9,ASSLGPATRGNTIY
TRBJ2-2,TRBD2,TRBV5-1,ASSLVAGANTGELF
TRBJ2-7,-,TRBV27,ASSSDPLGVYEQC
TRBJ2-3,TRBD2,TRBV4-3,ASSQVLAGVSDTQY
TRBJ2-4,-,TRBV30,AWRLRSGNIQY
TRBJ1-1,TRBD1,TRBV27,ASSPQGDGLYPLMNTEAF
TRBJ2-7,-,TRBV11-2,ASSLERGAYEQY
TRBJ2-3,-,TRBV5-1,ASSPLVSKDTQY
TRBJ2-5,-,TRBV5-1,ASSLEGSQETQY
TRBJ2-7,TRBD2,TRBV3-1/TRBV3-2,ASRPLAGGGEQY
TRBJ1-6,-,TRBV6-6,ASSWGRGGGNSPLH
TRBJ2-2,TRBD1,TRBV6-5,ASSPGQGVAGELF
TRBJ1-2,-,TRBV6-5,ASSYEGDYGYT
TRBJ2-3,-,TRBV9,ASSVDGRTDTQY
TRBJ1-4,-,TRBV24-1,ATSEAGDEKLF
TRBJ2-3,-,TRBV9,ASSAPRGDRTSHTQY
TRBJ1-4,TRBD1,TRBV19,ASVGRGLLGTNEKLF